What follows are 3 T cell receptor beta chains derived from one specimen sequenced in a study of T cells expressing NK-cell markers. TCRdb re-called the 5' RACE reads and gives one entry per CDR3 protein, without DNA. The ten most abundant clones cover approximately 0.41% of a sample with a few hundred thousand distinct CDR3 sequences. Sequences were obtained from blood T cells: a sorted CD56 or NKG2C T cell subset, CD4+ or CD8+ T cells, or bulk PBMC T cells (not recorded which). The receptors stem from a man between 18 and 29 years old in good health.

V is TRBV19 and J is TRBJ2-1; TCRdb selects TRBD2, and the lack of DNA leaves this call unchecked. The CDR3 length is 17 residues. CDR1 LNHDA and CDR2 SQIVND come from the germline V gene (reference sequence). CDR3 region: CASSIGVLGLAYNEQFF.

This sequence joins TRBV6-2 or TRBV6-3 and TRBJ1-1. The CDR3 runs 14 residues. Germline V gene sequence: CDR1 MNHEY, CDR2 SVGEGT. CDR3 amino acids: CASGGTPRNTEAFF.

The chain carries TRBV4-2 and TRBJ2-1; the D call from TCRdb, TRBD1, cannot be confirmed without DNA. The CDR3 contains 19 residues. The germline CDR1 and CDR2 sequences are LGHNA and YNFKEQ. The CDR3 loop reads CASSAGIGGLGASGNEQFF.